The table lists the clone carrying this T cell receptor beta chain with a count of one. Original processing notes: Amplification from reference gene primers served as the basis for estimated nucleated cell counts. Only in-frame clones appear in the TCRdb table, and some are missing; sequencing was by immunoSEQ multiplex PCR. V and J calls and clone size follow that table, whereas D and trimming were derived from the DNA. The repertoire consists of over 300,000 clones, with approximately 83% occurring once and the leading ten covering 2.2%. The CDR3 is 15 amino acids. V lost 5 bases and J lost 5; bases outside the gene matches: 9. The germline gives CDR1 LNHDA, CDR2 SQIVND (reference sequence). The data were obtained in a study of blood T cell repertoires in COVID-19. Study at large: Acute-phase and convalescent COVID-19 samples originated in the United States, Italy and Spain.

Cohort 3 donors were reported recovered after two negative PCRs, clearance, or symptom resolution. This chain connects TRBV19 to TRBJ1-2; 9 nucleotides agree with TRBD1. The TCR was taken from a young man who had recovered from COVID-19. The source material was PBMCs or T cells enriched from blood (not recorded which). CDR3 protein: CASSPTLGTGYGYTF. CDR3 nucleotide sequence: TGTGCCAGTAGTCCAACCCTGGGGACAGGGTATGGCTACACCTTC. Full variable domain (missing parts from reference TRBV19 and TRBJ1-2): DGGITQSPKYLFRKEGQNVTLSCEQNLNHDAMYWYRQDPGQGLRLIYYSQIVNDFQKGDIAEGYSVSREKKESFPLTVTSAQKNPTAFYLCASSPTLGTGYGYTFGSGTRLTVV.